Included here is one T cell receptor beta chain sequence, with context. What it binds is not known. The sample originates from a study of T cell responses to AZD1222 COVID-19 vaccine. Libraries were prepared by immunoSEQ multiplex PCR; TCRdb keeps only in-frame clonotypes and omits some of them. The listing records some 150,000 clones. Germline CDR1 and CDR2: LNHDA and SQIVND (reference sequence). Deletions cut 5 bases from V and 4 bases from J, with 15 bases between. The CDR3 runs 14 residues. The study's findings and limits: Donors, mostly white British, included more females; clonal diversity was possibly underestimated. Repertoire sampling was restricted to post-peak T cell response timepoints. Reportedly, close to half of spike-specific TCRs are directed against unmutated variant regions.

Material for sequencing was peripheral blood. The TCR was taken from an adult in good health. V gene TRBV19 combines with J gene TRBJ2-7; D is unclear. CDR3 nucleotides: TGTGCCAGTAGTCCCCTCGAGAAAGTTTACGAGCAGTACTTC. Translated, it gives CASSPLEKVYEQYF. The variable domain in full, with the rest retrieved from reference TRBV19 and TRBJ2-7, is DGGITQSPKYLFRKEGQNVTLSCEQNLNHDAMYWYRQDPGQGLRLIYYSQIVNDFQKGDIAEGYSVSREKKESFPLTVTSAQKNPTAFYLCASSPLEKVYEQYFGPGTRLTVT.